The rows below give T cell receptor beta chains drawn from one sample of a study of tumor and adjacent non-tumor tissue in lung cancer. TCRdb recomputed calls from the multiplex PCR reads with MiXCR, one row per CDR3 protein. The sample carries about 48,000 distinct CDR3 sequences, about two thirds recorded once. The material sequenced was distant non-tumor lung tissue. The receptors were sampled from a woman in her seventies with non-small cell lung cancer. Both conserved end residues are part of each CDR3. A D gene is named only where the DNA matches it firmly. Size is omitted from some rows. Given values are once, few, many or a class for expanded clones.

>TRBD2|TRBJ2-1|few|TRBV12-5
TGTGCCAGTGGTTATAACGGGAGGGCCTCTGAGCAGTTCTTC
CASGYNGRASEQFF
>.|TRBJ2-7|.|TRBV28
TGTGCCAGCACTCCCACCGGGACAAGGGGGAGTAAATACTTC
CASTPTGTRGSKYF
>.|TRBJ1-5|many|TRBV7-8
TGTGCCAGCAGGGCCAGGTTGAATCAGCCCCAGCATTTT
CASRARLNQPQHF
>TRBD1|TRBJ2-2|many|TRBV4-2
TGTGCCAGCGGCCAGGGGGCAGTAACCGGGGAGCTGTTTTTT
CASGQGAVTGELFF
>.|TRBJ2-7|.|TRBV12-3/TRBV12-4
TGTGCCAGCAGTTTAGACGCCCAACGCCCCGGGCAGTACTTC
CASSLDAQRPGQYF
>.|TRBJ2-5|many|TRBV24-1
TGTGCCACCAGTGATTTAACGGGGCAGCAAGAGACCCAGTACTTC
CATSDLTGQQETQYF
>.|TRBJ2-1|many|TRBV20-1
TGCAGTGCCTCCTCACCCAGGAGTGGGTTCTTC
CSASSPRSGFF
>.|TRBJ1-4|.|TRBV24-1
TGTGCCACCTCCGAAGGGACCGCGTGTAATGAAAAACTGTTTTTT
CATSEGTACNEKLFF
>TRBD2|TRBJ2-7|once|TRBV6-2/TRBV6-3
TGTGACAGCAATGGCCTAGGGCGGGAGGACTACGAGCAGTACTTC
CDSNGLGREDYEQYF
>.|TRBJ2-3|.|TRBV6-6
TGTGCCAGCAGTTCCGGGATAAGGGGTGCAGATACACAGTATTTT
CASSSGIRGADTQYF
>TRBD1|TRBJ2-5|many|TRBV20-1
TGCAGCAGACAGGGCCAAGAGACCCAGTACTTC
CSRQGQETQYF
>TRBD1|TRBJ2-2|few|TRBV10-3
TGTACCACACAGAAGACCGGGACAGCAAGACTTAACACCGGGGAGCTGTTTTTT
CTTQKTGTARLNTGELFF
>TRBD2|TRBJ2-7|.|TRBV4-2
TGTGGCGGCAGCCAAGTACTGGCGGGAGACCCCTACGAGCAGTACTTC
CGGSQVLAGDPYEQYF
>.|TRBJ1-5|.|TRBV6-5
TGCACCAGCAGTTTGACAGTGAATAACAATCAGCCCCAGCATTTT
CTSSLTVNNNQPQHF
>TRBD2|TRBJ2-1|many|TRBV7-8
TGTGCCAGCAGCACGGGGACTAGCGGGTTGCGTGAGCAGTTCTTC
CASSTGTSGLREQFF
>.|TRBJ2-3|few|TRBV28
TGTGCCAGCAGCTTTCTAGCGTGCACAGATACGCAGTATTTT
CASSFLACTDTQYF
>.|TRBJ2-5|.|TRBV6-1
TGTGCCAGCATCGAAAGGACAGTCAATGAAGAAACCCAGTACTTC
CASIERTVNEETQYF
>.|TRBJ2-2|.|TRBV11-2
TGTGCCAGCAGCATGCCGGTTACGAACACCGGGGAGCTGTTCTTT
CASSMPVTNTGELFF
>.|TRBJ2-7|.|TRBV5-1
TGCGCCAGCAGCTTGGGCGGACCAGGGTACGAGCAGTACTTC
CASSLGGPGYEQYF
>TRBD1|TRBJ1-6|many|TRBV12-3/TRBV12-4
TGTGCCAGCAGTTCGAGTACAGGGGAGGGCTCACCCCTCCACTTT
CASSSSTGEGSPLHF
>TRBD2|TRBJ2-3|few|TRBV20-1
TGCGGTCCGTACGGGGCGGGAGGGCCCACAGATACGCACTATTTT
CGPYGAGGPTDTHYF
>TRBD1|TRBJ2-2|.|TRBV5-1
TGCGCCAGCAGGTTGGGGACAGTTAACACCGGGGAGCTGTTTTTT
CASRLGTVNTGELFF
>.|TRBJ2-7|many|TRBV13
TGTGCCAGCAGCCCCAGACAGTTGTTATACGAGCAGTACTTC
CASSPRQLLYEQYF
>TRBD1|TRBJ1-2|.|TRBV29-1
TGCAGCGTTCAACAAGAGGTCCCGGGACAGGGAACCCATGGCTACACCTTC
CSVQQEVPGQGTHGYTF
>.|TRBJ2-1|few|TRBV28
TGTGCCAGCAGTCTGGACAGAAACAATGAGCAGTTCTTC
CASSLDRNNEQFF
>.|TRBJ2-2|many|TRBV6-2/TRBV6-3
TGTGCCAGCAGAAAGACTCGTGAGAACACCGGGGAGCTGTTTTTT
CASRKTRENTGELFF
>TRBD1|TRBJ1-1|many|TRBV11-2
TGTGCCAGCAGCTTCCCTGGACAGGGGGCTACTGAAGCTTTCTTT
CASSFPGQGATEAFF
>.|TRBJ2-7|many|TRBV5-5
TGTGCCAGCAGCTCGGGCCTCTACGAGCAGTACTTC
CASSSGLYEQYF
>TRBD2|TRBJ2-1|.|TRBV5-4
TGTGTCAGCAGCACTAGACTAGCTGCCTACGATGAGCAGTTCTTC
CVSSTRLAAYDEQFF
>TRBD2|TRBJ2-7|.|TRBV6-5
TGTGTCAGCAGTTCCGGACTAGCGGTAAATGATTACGAGCAGTACTTC
CVSSSGLAVNDYEQYF
>.|TRBJ2-1|.|TRBV12-3/TRBV12-4
TGTGCCAGCAGTTTCGCCGGGGATAGCTCAAATGAGCAGTTCTTC
CASSFAGDSSNEQFF
>TRBD2|TRBJ2-3|.|TRBV12-3/TRBV12-4
TGTGCCAGCAGTCAATCTAGCGGCCCAGATACGCACTATTTT
CASSQSSGPDTHYF
>TRBD1|TRBJ2-3|.|TRBV6-1
TGTGCCAGCACGGACAACCGGGACAGGAGGGATACGCAGTATTTT
CASTDNRDRRDTQYF
>.|TRBJ2-1|.|TRBV29-1
TGCAGTGCCCCGTCTAGCGACTCCTACAATGAGCAGTTCTTC
CSAPSSDSYNEQFF
>TRBD2|TRBJ2-5|once|TRBV7-9
TGTGCCAGCAGCCCGTCGGGGACTAGCGGCCAAGAGACCCAGTACTTC
CASSPSGTSGQETQYF
>TRBD1|TRBJ2-4|few|TRBV6-1
TGTGCTAACAGTGAAGCCATACTCGGGACAGGTAGTAACATTCAGTACTTC
CANSEAILGTGSNIQYF
>.|TRBJ2-4|few|TRBV21-1
TGTGCCAGCAGCAAACGGGACAGGGGGGGTGCCAAAAACATTCAGTACTTC
CASSKRDRGGAKNIQYF
>.|TRBJ2-3|.|TRBV4-2
TGTGCCAGCAGCCAGGGACACGAGGCAGATACGCAGTATTTT
CASSQGHEADTQYF
>.|TRBJ2-1|.|TRBV5-4
TGTGCCAGCAGCCCGAATTCGGGCGCATATTTGGGCAATGAGCAGTTCTTC
CASSPNSGAYLGNEQFF
>.|TRBJ2-1|.|TRBV29-1
TGCATCGTCGGGCCCGGTTTTACCTACAAAGAGCAGTTCTTC
CIVGPGFTYKEQFF
>.|TRBJ2-3|.|TRBV12-3/TRBV12-4
TGTACCAGCAGTTTAGGGGGCGGGAAAGGTACGCAGTATTTT
CTSSLGGGKGTQYF
>.|TRBJ2-7|.|TRBV4-1
TGCGCCAGCAGCCAAACCCGGGATGGATCCTACGAGCAGTACTTC
CASSQTRDGSYEQYF
>.|TRBJ1-4|.|TRBV6-1
TGTGCCTCCATAAGGGGCAAGTTGCAAGAAAAACTGTTTTTT
CASIRGKLQEKLFF
>TRBD2|TRBJ2-1|.|TRBV5-4
TGTGCCAGCAGTCAACAAAAGATAGCGGGAGCGGGTTACAATGAGCAGTTCTTC
CASSQQKIAGAGYNEQFF
>TRBD1|TRBJ2-3|few|TRBV2
TGTGCCAGCCCAGGACAGGCGGCAGATACGCAGTATTTT
CASPGQAADTQYF
>.|TRBJ2-5|.|TRBV30
TGTGCCTGGAGACGGGGCCAAGAAGAGACCCATTACTTC
CAWRRGQEETHYF
>.|TRBJ2-1|many|TRBV12-5
TGTGCTAGTGGTTTAACGGGAGCCTACCGAAATGAGCAGTTCTTC
CASGLTGAYRNEQFF
>TRBD2|TRBJ2-2|.|TRBV6-5
TGTGACAGCCGGGCGGGAGGGCCGGACACCGGGGAGCTGTTTTTC
CDSRAGGPDTGELFF
>TRBD1|TRBJ2-3|many|TRBV5-4
TGTGCCAGCAGCTTCGCCAGGGGGCCAGATACGCAGTATTTT
CASSFARGPDTQYF
>TRBD1|TRBJ1-1|large|TRBV4-1
TGCGCCAGCAGCCAAGACAGGGGGCGGTTGACTGAAGCTTTCTTT
CASSQDRGRLTEAFF